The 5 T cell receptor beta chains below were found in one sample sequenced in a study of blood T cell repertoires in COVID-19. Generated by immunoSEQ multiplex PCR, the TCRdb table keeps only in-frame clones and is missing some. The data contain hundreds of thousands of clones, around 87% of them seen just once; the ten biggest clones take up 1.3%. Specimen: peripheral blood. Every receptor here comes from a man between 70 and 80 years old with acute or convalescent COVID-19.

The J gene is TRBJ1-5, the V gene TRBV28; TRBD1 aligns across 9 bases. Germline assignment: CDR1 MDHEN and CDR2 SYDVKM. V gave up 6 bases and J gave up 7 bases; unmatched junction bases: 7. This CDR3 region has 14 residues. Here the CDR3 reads CASSVGQGRQPQHF. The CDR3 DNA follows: TGTGCCAGCAGCGTGGGACAGGGCCGGCAGCCCCAGCATTTT.

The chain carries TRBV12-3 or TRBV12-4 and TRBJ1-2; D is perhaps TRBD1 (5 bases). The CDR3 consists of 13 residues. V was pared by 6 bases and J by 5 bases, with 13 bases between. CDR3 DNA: TGTGCCAGCAGCACTAGGGGAGGATATGGCTACACCTTC. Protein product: CASSTRGGYGYTF.

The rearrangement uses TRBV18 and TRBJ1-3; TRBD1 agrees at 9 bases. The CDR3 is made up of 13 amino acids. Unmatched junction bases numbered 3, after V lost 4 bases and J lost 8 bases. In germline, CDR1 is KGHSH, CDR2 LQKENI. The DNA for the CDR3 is TGTGCCAGCTCACGGGACAGGGTAGACACCATATATTTT. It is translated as CASSRDRVDTIYF.

CDR3 bases: TGTGCCAGCAGTTCCAGACTAGTCGGTGACACAGATACGCAGTATTTT. This codes for CASSSRLVGDTDTQYF. This chain connects TRBV6-2 or TRBV6-3 to TRBJ2-3, with D perhaps TRBD2 (6 bases). Between the trimmed V and J ends, which lost 4 bases and 2 bases, there was a span of 16 bases. Germline V gene sequence: CDR1 MNHEY, CDR2 SVGEGT. The CDR3 is 16 residues long.

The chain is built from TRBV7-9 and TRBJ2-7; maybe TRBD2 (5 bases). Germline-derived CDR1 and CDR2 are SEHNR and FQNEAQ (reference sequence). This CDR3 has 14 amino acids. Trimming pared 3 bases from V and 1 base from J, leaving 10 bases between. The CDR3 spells CASSFDYRSYEQYF. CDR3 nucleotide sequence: TGTGCCAGCAGCTTCGACTATCGTTCCTACGAGCAGTACTTC.